This T cell receptor beta chain was captured in a study of prognosis after radiotherapy for stage I lung cancer. Study at large: There were seven patients whose tumors were squamous cell carcinoma and under 15 whose tumors were adenocarcinoma. Radiotherapy used SBRT, divided into 3 to 5 fractions and reaching a biologically effective dose of at least 100 Gy. General study findings and limits: Lower Shannon entropy values were found after stereotactic body radiation therapy in patients who developed distant metastases.

Amplification of the TCR beta CDR3 (from genomic DNA) was done by two-round multiplex PCR. Primers targeting each individual TRBV and TRBJ gene were applied in first-round PCR. TCRdb fed the multiplex PCR reads into MiXCR, producing one record per CDR3 protein. The table shows tens of thousands of distinct CDR3 sequences, with approximately 44% occurring only once. This clonotype was found many times. The antigen is unknown. Looked up from germline, CDR1 is SGDLS and CDR2 is YYNGEE. The CDR3 loop spans 16 amino acids. V was pared by 0 bases and J by 6 bases, with 10 bases of the junction left unmatched.

The chain has TRBV9 and TRBJ2-5; 8 nucleotides match TRBD2. The receptor's source is a donor aged 50 or older with non-small cell lung cancer. The sequencing used PBMCs, collected before or after stereotactic body radiation therapy (not recorded which). CDR3 residues: CASSVGASGPTKTQYF. CDR3 nucleotide sequence: TGTGCCAGCAGCGTAGGAGCTAGCGGGCCTACTAAGACCCAGTACTTC.